Many counts were recorded for the clone carrying this T cell receptor beta chain. This sample stems from a study of blood T cell repertoires in COVID-19. Clones were read by immunoSEQ multiplex PCR, and TCRdb kept only the in-frame ones, dropping some. The sample has 79,000 or so clones, 75% to 90% seen once. Trimming removed 4 bases from V and 0 bases from J, with 4 bases in between. There are 13 residues in the CDR3. From germline, CDR1 is SGHRS and CDR2 YFSETQ. Material for sequencing was peripheral blood. The rearrangement links TRBV5-1 to TRBJ1-4, with D hard to call. This sequence originates from a human donor in a cohort sampled during active COVID-19. The CDR3 DNA follows: TGCGCCAGCAGCATAACAACTAATGAAAAACTGTTTTTT. It translates to CASSITTNEKLFF.